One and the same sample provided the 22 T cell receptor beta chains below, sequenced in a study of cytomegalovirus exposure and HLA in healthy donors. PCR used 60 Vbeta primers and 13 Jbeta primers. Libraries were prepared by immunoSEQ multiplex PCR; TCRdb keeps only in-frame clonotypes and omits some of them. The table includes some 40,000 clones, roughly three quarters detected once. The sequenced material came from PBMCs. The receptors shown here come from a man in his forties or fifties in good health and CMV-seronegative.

The CDR3 here is CASSGRQGSETQYF. DNA for the CDR3: TGTGCCAGCAGCGGTCGACAGGGTAGCGAGACCCAGTACTTC. V usage is TRBV13 and J usage is TRBJ2-5, with 7 positions matching TRBD1. Germline CDR1 and CDR2: PRHDT and FYEKMQ (reference sequence). The CDR3 consists of 14 residues. V was clipped by 5 bases and J by 5 bases; unmatched bases: 8.

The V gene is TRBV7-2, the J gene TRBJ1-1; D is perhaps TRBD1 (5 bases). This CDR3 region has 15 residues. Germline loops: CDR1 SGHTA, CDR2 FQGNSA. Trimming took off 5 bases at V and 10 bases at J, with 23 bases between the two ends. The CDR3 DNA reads TGTGCCAGCAGCCTAACCCCGACAGACCACCGGAGAGCTTTCTTT. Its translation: CASSLTPTDHRRAFF.

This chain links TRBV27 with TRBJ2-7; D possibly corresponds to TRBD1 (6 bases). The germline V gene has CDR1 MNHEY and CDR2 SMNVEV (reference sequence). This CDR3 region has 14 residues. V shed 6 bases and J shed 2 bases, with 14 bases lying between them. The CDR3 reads CASRAGDDAYEQYF. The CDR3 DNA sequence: TGTGCCAGCAGAGCAGGGGATGATGCCTACGAGCAGTACTTC.

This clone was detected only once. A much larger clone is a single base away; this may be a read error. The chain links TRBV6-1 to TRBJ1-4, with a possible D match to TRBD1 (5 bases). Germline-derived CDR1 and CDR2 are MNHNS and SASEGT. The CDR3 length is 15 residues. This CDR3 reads CASSEVGGANEKPFF. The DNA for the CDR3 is TGTGCCAGCAGTGAAGTGGGAGGGGCTAATGAAAAACCGTTTTTT.

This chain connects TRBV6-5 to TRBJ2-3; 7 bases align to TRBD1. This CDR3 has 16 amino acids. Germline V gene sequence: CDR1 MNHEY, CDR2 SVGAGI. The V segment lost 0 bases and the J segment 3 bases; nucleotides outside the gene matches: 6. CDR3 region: CASSYSSSGGTDTQYF. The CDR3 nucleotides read TGTGCCAGCAGTTACTCGTCGTCAGGGGGAACAGATACGCAGTATTTT.

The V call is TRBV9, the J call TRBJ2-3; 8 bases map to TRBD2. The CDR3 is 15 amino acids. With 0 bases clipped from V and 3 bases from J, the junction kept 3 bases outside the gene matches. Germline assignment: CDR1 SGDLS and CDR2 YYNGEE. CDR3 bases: TGTGCCAGCAGCGTAGAACTAGCGGTAACAGATACGCAGTATTTT. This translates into CASSVELAVTDTQYF. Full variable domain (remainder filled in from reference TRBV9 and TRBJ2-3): DSGVTQTPKHLITATGQRVTLRCSPRSGDLSVYWYQQSLDQGLQFLIQYYNGEERAKGNILERFSAQQFPDLHSELNLSSLELGDSALYFCASSVELAVTDTQYFGPGTRLTVL.

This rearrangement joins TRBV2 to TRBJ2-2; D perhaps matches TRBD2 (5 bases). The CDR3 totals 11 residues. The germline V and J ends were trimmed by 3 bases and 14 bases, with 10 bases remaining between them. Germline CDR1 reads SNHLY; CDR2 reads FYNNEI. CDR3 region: CASSDWTELFF. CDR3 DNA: TGTGCCAGCAGTGACTGGACTGAACTGTTTTTT.

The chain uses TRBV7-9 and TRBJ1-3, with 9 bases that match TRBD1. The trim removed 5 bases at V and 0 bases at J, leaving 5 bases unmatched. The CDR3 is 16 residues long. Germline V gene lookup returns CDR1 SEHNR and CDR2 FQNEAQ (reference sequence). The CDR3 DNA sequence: TGTGCCAGCAGCCCAGGGACAGGGACCTCTGGAAACACCATATATTTT. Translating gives CASSPGTGTSGNTIYF.

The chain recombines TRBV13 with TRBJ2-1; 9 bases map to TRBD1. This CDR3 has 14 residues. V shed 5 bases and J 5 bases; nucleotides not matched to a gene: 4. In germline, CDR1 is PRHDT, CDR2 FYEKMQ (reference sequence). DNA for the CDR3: TGTGCCAGCAGCACCCGGGACAGGGACAATGAGCAGTTCTTC. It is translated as CASSTRDRDNEQFF. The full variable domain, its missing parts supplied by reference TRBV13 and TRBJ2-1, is AAGVIQSPRHLIKEKRETATLKCYPIPRHDTVYWYQQGPGQDPQFLISFYEKMQSDKGSIPDRFSAQQFSDYHSELNMSSLELGDSALYFCASSTRDRDNEQFFGPGTRLTVL.

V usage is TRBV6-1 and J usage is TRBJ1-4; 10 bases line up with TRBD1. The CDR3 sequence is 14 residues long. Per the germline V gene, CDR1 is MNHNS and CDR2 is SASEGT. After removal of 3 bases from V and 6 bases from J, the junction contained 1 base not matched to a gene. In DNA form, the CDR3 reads TGTGCCAGCAGTGAGGGACAGGGGTATGAAAAACTGTTTTTT. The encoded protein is CASSEGQGYEKLFF.

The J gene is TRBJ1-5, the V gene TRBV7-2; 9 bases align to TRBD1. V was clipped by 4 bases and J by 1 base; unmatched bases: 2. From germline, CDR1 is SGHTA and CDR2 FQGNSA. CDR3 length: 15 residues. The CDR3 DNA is TGTGCCAGCAGCTGGGGGACAGGGAGCAATCAGCCCCAGCATTTT. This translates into CASSWGTGSNQPQHF.

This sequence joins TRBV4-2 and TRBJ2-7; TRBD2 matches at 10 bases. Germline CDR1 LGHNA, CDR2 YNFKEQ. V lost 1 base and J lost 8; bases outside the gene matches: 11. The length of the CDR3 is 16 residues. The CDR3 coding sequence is TGTGCCAGCAGCCAAGTAGCGAGCGGGGGGGCTTTAAAGCAGTACTTC. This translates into CASSQVASGGALKQYF.

This chain's CDR3 is CASSSPARAGSYEQYF. The DNA for the CDR3 is TGTGCCAGCAGCTCCCCGGCCCGAGCGGGTTCCTACGAGCAGTACTTC. This chain uses TRBV11-2 with TRBJ2-7, with a weak D call TRBD2 (6 bases). V was clipped by 4 bases and J by 1 base, with 17 bases between them. Per the germline V gene, CDR1 is SGHAT and CDR2 is FQNNGV. The CDR3 is made up of 16 amino acids.

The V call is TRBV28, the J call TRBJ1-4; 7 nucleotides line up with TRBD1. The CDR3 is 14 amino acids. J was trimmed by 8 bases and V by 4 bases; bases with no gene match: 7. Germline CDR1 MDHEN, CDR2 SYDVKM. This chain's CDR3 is CASSSSDRSEKLFF. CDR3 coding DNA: TGTGCCAGCAGTTCCTCGGACAGGTCGGAAAAACTGTTTTTT.

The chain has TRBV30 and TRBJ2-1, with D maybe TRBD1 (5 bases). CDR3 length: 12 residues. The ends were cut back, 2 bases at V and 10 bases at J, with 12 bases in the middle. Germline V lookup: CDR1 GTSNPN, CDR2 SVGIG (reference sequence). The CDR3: CAWSSRGSEQFF. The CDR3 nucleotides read TGTGCCTGGAGTTCAAGGGGCTCCGAGCAGTTCTTC.

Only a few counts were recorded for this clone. CDR3 region: CASSMTVVEGYTF. CDR3 in DNA: TGTGCCAGTAGTATGACAGTTGTCGAAGGCTACACCTTC. The chain couples TRBV19 to TRBJ1-2; TRBD1 might be the D (5 bases). V was clipped by 3 bases and J by 8 bases, with 13 bases between them. The V gene's germline CDR1 is LNHDA and CDR2 SQIVND (reference sequence). The CDR3 length is 13 residues.

The CDR3: CASSLVAGQTYNEQFF. CDR3 coding DNA: TGTGCCAGCAGCTTAGTGGCAGGGCAAACCTACAATGAGCAGTTCTTC. The chain combines TRBV7-6 with TRBJ2-1; D may be TRBD1 (5 bases). The CDR3 spans 16 residues. Germline V gene lookup returns CDR1 SGHVS and CDR2 FNYEAQ. With 1 base removed from V and 2 bases from J, the gap between germline ends came to 12 bases.

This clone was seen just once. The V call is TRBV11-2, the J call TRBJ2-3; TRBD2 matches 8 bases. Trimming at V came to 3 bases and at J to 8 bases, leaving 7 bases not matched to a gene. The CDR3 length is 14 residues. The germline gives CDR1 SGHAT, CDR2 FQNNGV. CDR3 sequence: CASSFARGGGTQYF. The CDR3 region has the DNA TGTGCCAGCAGCTTCGCTCGGGGGGGCGGTACGCAGTATTTT.

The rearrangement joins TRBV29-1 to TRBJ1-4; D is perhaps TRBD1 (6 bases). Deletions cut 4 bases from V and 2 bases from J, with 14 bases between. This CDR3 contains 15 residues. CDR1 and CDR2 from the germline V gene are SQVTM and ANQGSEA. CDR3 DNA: TGCAGCGTTGCGGTCACAGGGACGACTAATGAAAAACTGTTTTTT. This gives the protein CSVAVTGTTNEKLFF.

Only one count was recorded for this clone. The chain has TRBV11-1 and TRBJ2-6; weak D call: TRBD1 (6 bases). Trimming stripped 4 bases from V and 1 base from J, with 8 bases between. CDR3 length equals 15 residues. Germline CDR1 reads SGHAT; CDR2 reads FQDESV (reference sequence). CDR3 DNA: TGTGCCAGCAGCTCGCAGGGGTCTGGGGCCAACGTCCTGACTTTC. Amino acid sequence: CASSSQGSGANVLTF.

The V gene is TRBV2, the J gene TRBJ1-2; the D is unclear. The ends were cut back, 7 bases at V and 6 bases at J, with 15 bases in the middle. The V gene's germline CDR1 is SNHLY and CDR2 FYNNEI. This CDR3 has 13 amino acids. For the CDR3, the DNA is TGTGCCAGCACGAGACAAGCCGTTAATGGCTACACCTTC. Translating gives CASTRQAVNGYTF. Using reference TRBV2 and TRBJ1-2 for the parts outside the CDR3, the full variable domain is EPEVTQTPSHQVTQMGQEVILRCVPISNHLYFYWYRQILGQKVEFLVSFYNNEISEKSEIFDDQFSVERPDGSNFTLKIRSTKLEDSAMYFCASTRQAVNGYTFGSGTRLTVV.

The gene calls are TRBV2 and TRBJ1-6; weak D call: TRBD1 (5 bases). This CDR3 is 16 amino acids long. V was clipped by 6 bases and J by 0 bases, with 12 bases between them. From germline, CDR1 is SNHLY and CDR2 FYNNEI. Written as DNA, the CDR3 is TGTGCCAGCAGCCGGGACGGGAGCTCCTATAATTCACCCCTCCACTTT. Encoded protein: CASSRDGSSYNSPLHF. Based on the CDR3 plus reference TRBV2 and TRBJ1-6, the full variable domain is EPEVTQTPSHQVTQMGQEVILRCVPISNHLYFYWYRQILGQKVEFLVSFYNNEISEKSEIFDDQFSVERPDGSNFTLKIRSTKLEDSAMYFCASSRDGSSYNSPLHFGNGTRLTVT.